This T cell receptor (beta chain) was recovered during a study of blood T cell repertoires in COVID-19. Data came from immunoSEQ multiplex PCR; TCRdb stores just in-frame clones and leaves some out. Of around 210,000 clones in the sample, 65% to 90% were seen once. The V end lost 4 bases, the J end lost 1 base, and 16 bases lay between the germline ends. Per the germline V gene, CDR1 is SEHNR and CDR2 is FQNEAQ (reference sequence). There are 16 residues in the CDR3. The clonotype was recovered from a man between 45 and 60 years old with COVID-19, enrolled during active disease. The sample taken for sequencing was peripheral blood. The chain has TRBV7-9 and TRBJ1-1, with TRBD1 as a possible D gene (6 bases). The CDR3 spells CASSSNGPRGNTEAFF. CDR3 coding DNA: TGTGCCAGCAGCTCAAACGGCCCCAGGGGGAACACTGAAGCTTTCTTT.